Presented here are 17 T cell receptor beta chains from one specimen sequenced in a study of beta chain features in type 1 diabetes. The whole isolated RNA underwent reverse transcription, so sequencing captured expressed TCRB transcripts. Profiled with immunoSEQ multiplex PCR; TCRdb holds only in-frame clones, not every one. The table has about 250,000 clones, approximately 14% seen once; the top ten hold around 0.03%. The sequencing input was naive CD4+ T cells from blood. These receptors came from a woman in her thirties or forties in good health.

This clone was counted ten times or more. The chain joins TRBV7-9 to TRBJ2-3, with D possibly matching TRBD2 (5 bases). This CDR3 has 13 amino acids. The germline V gene has CDR1 SEHNR and CDR2 FQNEAQ (reference sequence). Trimming stripped 1 base from V and 14 bases from J, with 16 bases between. The CDR3 DNA reads as TGTGCCAGCAGCTTAGTGCCGGACTGGTTTTCGTATTTT. This gives the protein CASSLVPDWFSYF.

This clone has just a few counts. The V call is TRBV6-5, the J call TRBJ1-5, with TRBD1 identical over 8 bases. The CDR3 extends over 16 amino acids. Trimming cost V 4 bases and J 1 base; bases outside gene matches: 6. Germline loops: CDR1 MNHEY, CDR2 SVGAGI. The CDR3 loop is CASSSDREGSNQPQHF. The CDR3 nucleotides read TGTGCCAGCAGTTCGGACAGGGAGGGGAGCAATCAGCCCCAGCATTTT.

The chain carries TRBV2 and TRBJ2-1, with TRBD2 identical over 10 bases. CDR3 length: 16 residues. Germline loops: CDR1 SNHLY, CDR2 FYNNEI. Losses at the gene ends were 7 bases for V and 0 bases for J; bases not matched to a gene: 6. CDR3 coding DNA: TGTGCCAGCATAGCGGGGGGCCCCAGCTCCTACAATGAGCAGTTCTTC. Translated: CASIAGGPSSYNEQFF.

This clone showed up just a few times. J is TRBJ2-3 and V is TRBV29-1; TRBD1 agrees at 7 bases. The CDR3 has 13 residues. Germline loops: CDR1 SQVTM, CDR2 ANQGSEA. Trimming at V came to 4 bases and at J to 2 bases, leaving 3 bases not matched to a gene. The CDR3 DNA follows: TGCAGCGTTGCACAGGGGTCCACAGATACGCAGTATTTT. Residues: CSVAQGSTDTQYF.

The V call is TRBV6-5, the J call TRBJ1-1; D may be TRBD1 (6 bases). The CDR3 length is 15 residues. Looked up from germline, CDR1 is MNHEY and CDR2 is SVGAGI. Trimming took off 5 bases at V and 1 base at J, with 14 bases between the two ends. This chain's CDR3 is CASSPEGVRNTEAFF. DNA of the CDR3: TGTGCCAGCAGTCCCGAGGGGGTGAGGAACACTGAAGCTTTCTTT.

This clone appeared a few times. V and J are TRBV5-1 and TRBJ2-5; TRBD1 agrees at 7 bases. Trimming at V came to 4 bases and at J to 0 bases, leaving 6 bases not matched to a gene. Germline values: CDR1 SGHRS, CDR2 YFSETQ. The CDR3 runs to 15 residues. The DNA of the CDR3 is TGCGCCAGCAGCCGACAGGGCTTGTACCAAGAGACCCAGTACTTC. Translation gives CASSRQGLYQETQYF.

Only a few counts were recorded for this clone. The chain is built from TRBV27 and TRBJ1-4; 11 nucleotides align to TRBD1. The CDR3 consists of 15 residues. The V gene end was trimmed by 6 bases and the J gene end by 6 bases; junction bases not matched to a gene: 6. The V gene's germline CDR1 is MNHEY and CDR2 SMNVEV (reference sequence). The CDR3 DNA reads as TGTGCCAGCAGCCGACGGACAGGGGGCTATGAAAAACTGTTTTTT. Protein sequence: CASSRRTGGYEKLFF.

Only a few counts were recorded for this clone. One junction end does not reproduce the germline sequence, and a read error may be involved. The chain combines TRBV4-1 with TRBJ1-1; D may be TRBD1 (6 bases). The CDR3 covers 10 residues. From germline, CDR1 is MGHRA and CDR2 YSYEKL. CDR3 coding DNA: TGCGCCAGCAGCCAAGGGGACAAGGTCTTT. This codes for CASSQGDKVF.

The chain joins TRBV10-3 to TRBJ2-3; 8 bases line up with TRBD2. With 5 bases clipped from V and 6 bases from J, the junction kept 7 bases outside the gene matches. Germline assignment: CDR1 ENHRY and CDR2 SYGVKD. This CDR3 contains 14 residues. Written as DNA, the CDR3 is TGTGCCATCAGTCGGACTAGCCCCGGGGATACGCAGTATTTT. Translating gives CAISRTSPGDTQYF.

The chain combines TRBV7-9 with TRBJ2-7; 7 bases line up with TRBD2. The CDR3 is made up of 15 amino acids. CDR1 is SEHNR and CDR2 is FQNEAQ in the germline V gene (reference sequence). V dropped 3 bases and J dropped 0; count of bases not matched to a gene: 5. The CDR3 nucleotides read TGTGCCAGCAGCTTGGGGGGGGACTCCTCCTACGAGCAGTACTTC. It translates to CASSLGGDSSYEQYF.

This clone was seen a handful of times. V is TRBV19 and J is TRBJ2-7, with TRBD1 matching over 10 bases. Germline trimming cut 2 bases from V and 3 bases from J; bases unmatched to any gene: 7. The CDR3 extends over 16 amino acids. The V gene's germline CDR1 is LNHDA and CDR2 SQIVND (reference sequence). CDR3 sequence (DNA): TGTGCCAGTAGTATAACGGAGGGACAGGGGAACTACGAGCAGTACTTC. Residues: CASSITEGQGNYEQYF.

This clone was seen only a few times. This chain uses TRBV5-4 with TRBJ2-1; 8 positions agree with TRBD2. Looked up from germline, CDR1 is SGHNT and CDR2 is YYREEE (reference sequence). The CDR3 length is 15 residues. J lost 0 bases, V lost 3 bases, and 2 bases had no gene match. CDR3 DNA sequence: TGTGCCAGCAGCTCTGGACTAGCCTCCTACAATGAGCAGTTCTTC. This codes for CASSSGLASYNEQFF.

The V and J genes are TRBV11-2 and TRBJ2-3; 9 bases line up with TRBD2. The CDR3 is 13 amino acids. V was pared by 9 bases and J by 4 bases, with 5 bases of the junction left unmatched. CDR1 is SGHAT and CDR2 is FQNNGV in the germline V gene. This CDR3 is CASGAGGADTQYF. Here the CDR3 DNA reads TGTGCCAGTGGGGCGGGGGGGGCAGATACGCAGTATTTT.

The rearrangement links TRBV5-1 to TRBJ2-1, with D possibly being TRBD1 (6 bases). The CDR3 is made up of 11 amino acids. Between the trimmed V and J ends, which lost 6 bases and 8 bases, there was a span of 9 bases. CDR1 and CDR2 (germline): SGHRS, YFSETQ. CDR3 residues: CASNRAHEQFF. CDR3 bases: TGCGCCAGCAACAGGGCGCATGAGCAGTTCTTC.

In DNA, the CDR3 is TGTGCCAGCAGCCCCGGGGAGACCCAGTACTTC. Its translation: CASSPGETQYF. V gene TRBV7-2 combines with J gene TRBJ2-5; D ambiguous. V lost 5 bases and J lost 5, with 6 bases in between. Germline loops: CDR1 SGHTA, CDR2 FQGNSA. The length of the CDR3 is 11 residues.

This clone has a handful of counts. The genes are TRBV10-3 and TRBJ1-5; D unresolved. The CDR3 contains 14 residues. Trimming took off 3 bases at V and 6 bases at J, with 12 bases between the two ends. Per the germline V gene, CDR1 is ENHRY and CDR2 is SYGVKD. As DNA, the CDR3 is TGTGCCATCAGTGAATTGACATCGACTCAGCCCCAGCATTTT. Protein: CAISELTSTQPQHF.

V and J are TRBV7-2 and TRBJ2-3; 13 nucleotides match TRBD2. With V trimmed by 6 bases and J by 1 base, 10 bases remained unmatched. This CDR3 spans 18 amino acids. Germline V gene lookup returns CDR1 SGHTA and CDR2 FQGNSA. The CDR3 nucleotides read TGTGCCAGCAGTAAAGAGGGACTAGCGGGGTTGCGCACAGATACGCAGTATTTT. Protein product: CASSKEGLAGLRTDTQYF.